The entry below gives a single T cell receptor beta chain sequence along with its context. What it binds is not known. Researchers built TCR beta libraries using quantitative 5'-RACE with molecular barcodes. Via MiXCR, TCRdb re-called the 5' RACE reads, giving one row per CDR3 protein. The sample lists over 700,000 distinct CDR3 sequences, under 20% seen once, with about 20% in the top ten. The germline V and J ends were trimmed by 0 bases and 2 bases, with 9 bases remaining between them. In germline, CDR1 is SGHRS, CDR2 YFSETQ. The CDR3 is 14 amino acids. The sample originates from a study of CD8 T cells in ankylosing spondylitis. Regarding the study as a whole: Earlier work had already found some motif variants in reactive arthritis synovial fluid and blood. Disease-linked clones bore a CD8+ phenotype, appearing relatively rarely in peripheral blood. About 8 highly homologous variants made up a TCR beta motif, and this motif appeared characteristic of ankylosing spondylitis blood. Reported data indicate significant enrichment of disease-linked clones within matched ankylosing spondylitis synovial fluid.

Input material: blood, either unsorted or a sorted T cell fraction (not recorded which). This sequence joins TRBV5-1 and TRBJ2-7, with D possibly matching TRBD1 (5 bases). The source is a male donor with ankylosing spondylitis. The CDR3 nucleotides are TGCGCCAGCAGCTTGGCCGCAGGGCCCTACGAGCAGTACTTC. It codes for CASSLAAGPYEQYF.